This is a list of T cell receptor beta chains from one sample in a study of response to subunit inactivated influenza vaccine. TCRdb reprocessed the RT-PCR reads with MiXCR, giving one entry per CDR3 protein. This sample has approximately 500,000 distinct CDR3 sequences, with about 15% found just once. This specimen consisted of PBMCs from blood, obtained roughly 12 days after vaccination. Receptors originate from a man aged 45-60 years who received an inactivated influenza vaccine. Both conserved end residues are part of each CDR3. A D gene is named only where the DNA matches it firmly. Expanded clones are given a class, and other clones once, few, many or no size at all.

J gene,CDR3 length,clone size,V gene,D gene,CDR3 DNA,CDR3 protein
TRBJ1-2,13,.,TRBV20-1,.,TGCAGCTTTCCGACAGGCCTAAACTATGGCTACACCTTC,CSFPTGLNYGYTF
TRBJ1-1,15,.,TRBV20-1,TRBD1,TGCACCATCCCCCGGACAGGGATAAGTGGCACTGAAGCTTTCTTT,CTIPRTGISGTEAFF
TRBJ2-3,15,few,TRBV5-1,.,TGCGCCAGCAGCTTGGAGCGGGCTAGCACAGATACGCAGTATTTT,CASSLERASTDTQYF
TRBJ2-1,12,few,TRBV5-1,.,TGCGCCAGCAGCTTCCAGCGTAATGAGCAGTTCTTC,CASSFQRNEQFF
TRBJ2-7,14,.,TRBV6-4,.,TGTGCCAGCAGTGACGCCCGGGACTTCTACGAGCAGTACTTC,CASSDARDFYEQYF
TRBJ2-7,14,once,TRBV12-5,TRBD2,TGTGCTAGTGGTTTGAGCGGGAGCGGCTACGAGCAGTACTTC,CASGLSGSGYEQYF
TRBJ2-5,13,many,TRBV12-3/TRBV12-4,.,TGTGCCAGCAGTTCGGGCGGGAAAGAGACCCAGTACTTC,CASSSGGKETQYF
TRBJ1-5,13,.,TRBV7-9,.,TGTGCCAGCAGCTACGGCGATGGTCAGCCCCAGCATTTT,CASSYGDGQPQHF
TRBJ2-7,13,.,TRBV12-3/TRBV12-4,.,TGTGCCAGCAGATCCGGGACCCTCTACGAGCAGTACTTC,CASRSGTLYEQYF
TRBJ2-7,15,.,TRBV7-6,TRBD2,TGTGCCAGCAGCTTAGGGGTACTAGCGGGAGACGAGCAGTACTTC,CASSLGVLAGDEQYF
TRBJ2-1,15,.,TRBV11-2,TRBD2,TGTGCCAGCAGCTTTAGCGGGGGGGCCTTCAATGAGCAGTTCTTC,CASSFSGGAFNEQFF
TRBJ2-7,15,few,TRBV3-1,.,TGTGCCAGCAGCCCGCGGGGCGGGGACGCCGTCGAGCAGTACTTC,CASSPRGGDAVEQYF
TRBJ2-7,14,.,TRBV18,.,TGTGCCAGCTCACCAGGGGTGGAGGCCTACGAGCAGTACTTC,CASSPGVEAYEQYF
TRBJ1-5,15,few,TRBV20-1,.,TGCAGTGCTACCCCCGGTTCTGGCTTCAATCAGCCCCAGCATTTT,CSATPGSGFNQPQHF
TRBJ2-1,12,.,TRBV24-1,.,TGTGCCACCAGTGATTCGAGGTATGAGCAGTTCTTC,CATSDSRYEQFF
TRBJ2-7,15,.,TRBV25-1,TRBD1,TGTGCCAGCAGTGTCGGACAGGGGAGTGCTTTCGAGCAGTACTTC,CASSVGQGSAFEQYF
TRBJ1-6,15,.,TRBV10-3,.,TGTGCCATCAGAGCAGGGGAAGTGAATAATTCACCCCTCCACTTT,CAIRAGEVNNSPLHF
TRBJ1-4,15,.,TRBV6-1,.,TGTGCCAGCAGCCTATCCCCCGGGACTAATGAAAAACTGTTTTTT,CASSLSPGTNEKLFF
TRBJ2-1,15,many,TRBV5-1,TRBD2,TGCGCCAGCAGTTGGACTAGCGGGACCCACAATGAGCAGTTCTTC,CASSWTSGTHNEQFF
TRBJ2-3,17,.,TRBV12-3/TRBV12-4,TRBD2,TGTGCCAGCAGTCCCTTAGGAGTACGGGAGGGCACAGATACGCAGTATTTT,CASSPLGVREGTDTQYF